A single sample is the source of the 2 T cell receptor beta chains below, sequenced in a study of T cells after yellow fever vaccination. TCRdb ran MiXCR on the 5' RACE reads and lists one entry per CDR3 protein. The table has fewer than 350,000 distinct CDR3 sequences, about 8.7% seen once. The sample consisted of PBMCs, taken on the day of the first yellow fever vaccination. These receptors were collected from a young man who received the YFV17D yellow fever vaccine.

J is TRBJ2-5 and V is TRBV5-1; possible D gene TRBD2, 6 bases. From germline, CDR1 is SGHRS and CDR2 YFSETQ. Trimming shortened V by 3 bases and J by 5 bases, and 17 bases separated the two germline ends. This CDR3 comprises 15 residues. CDR3 region: CASSWGTPRRETQYF. The CDR3 nucleotides are TGCGCCAGCAGCTGGGGGACTCCCAGGCGGGAGACCCAGTACTTC.

The V and J genes are TRBV29-1 and TRBJ2-3; 8 nucleotides align to TRBD1. V shed 5 bases and J 1 base; nucleotides not matched to a gene: 5. The CDR3 totals 14 residues. Germline lookup yields CDR1 SQVTM and CDR2 ANQGSEA. DNA for the CDR3: TGCAGCGTTCAACAGGGGGACGGCACAGATACGCAGTATTTT. It codes for CSVQQGDGTDTQYF.